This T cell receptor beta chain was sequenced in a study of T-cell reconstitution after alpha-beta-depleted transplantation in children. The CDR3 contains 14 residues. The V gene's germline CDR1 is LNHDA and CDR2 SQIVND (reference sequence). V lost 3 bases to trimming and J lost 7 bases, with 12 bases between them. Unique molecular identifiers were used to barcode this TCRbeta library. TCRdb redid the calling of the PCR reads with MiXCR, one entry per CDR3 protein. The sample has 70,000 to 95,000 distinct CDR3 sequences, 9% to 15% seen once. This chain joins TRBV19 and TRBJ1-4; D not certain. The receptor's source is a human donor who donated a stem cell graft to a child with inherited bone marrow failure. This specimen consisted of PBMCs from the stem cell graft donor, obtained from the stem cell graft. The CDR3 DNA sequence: TGTGCCAGTAGTATGATATGGCCACCTGAAAAACTGTTTTTT. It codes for CASSMIWPPEKLFF.